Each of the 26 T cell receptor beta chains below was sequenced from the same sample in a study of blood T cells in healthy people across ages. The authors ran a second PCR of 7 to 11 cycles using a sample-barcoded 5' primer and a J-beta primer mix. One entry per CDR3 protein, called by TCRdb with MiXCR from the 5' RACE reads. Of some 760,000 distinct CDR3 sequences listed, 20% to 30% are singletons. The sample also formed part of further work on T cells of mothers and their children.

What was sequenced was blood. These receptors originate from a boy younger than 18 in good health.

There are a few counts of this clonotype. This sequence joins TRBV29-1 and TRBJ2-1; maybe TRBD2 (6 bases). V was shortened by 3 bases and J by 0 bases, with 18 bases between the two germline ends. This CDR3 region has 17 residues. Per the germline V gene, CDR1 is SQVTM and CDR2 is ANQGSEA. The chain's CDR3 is CSVERTTWESSYNEQFF. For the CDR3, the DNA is TGCAGCGTTGAGCGGACTACGTGGGAGAGCTCCTACAATGAGCAGTTCTTC.

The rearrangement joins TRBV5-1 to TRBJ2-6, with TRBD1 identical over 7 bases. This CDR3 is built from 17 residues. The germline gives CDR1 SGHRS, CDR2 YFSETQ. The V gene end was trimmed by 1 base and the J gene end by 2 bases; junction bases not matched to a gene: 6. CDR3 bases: TGCGCCAGCAGCTTGTCCCGGACAGGTCCTGGGGCCAACGTCCTGACTTTC. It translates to CASSLSRTGPGANVLTF.

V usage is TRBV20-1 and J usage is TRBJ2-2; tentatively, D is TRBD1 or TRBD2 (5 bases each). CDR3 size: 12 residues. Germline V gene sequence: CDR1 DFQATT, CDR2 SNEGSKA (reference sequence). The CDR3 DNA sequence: TGCACTGTGGCCGGGACCACCGGGGAGCTGTTTTTT. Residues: CTVAGTTGELFF.

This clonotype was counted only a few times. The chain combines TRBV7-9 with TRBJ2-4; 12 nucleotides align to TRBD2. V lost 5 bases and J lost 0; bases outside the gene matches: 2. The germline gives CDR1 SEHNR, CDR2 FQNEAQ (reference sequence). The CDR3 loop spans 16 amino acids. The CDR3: CASSAGLAGAKNIQYF. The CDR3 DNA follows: TGTGCCAGCAGCGCGGGACTAGCGGGAGCCAAAAACATTCAGTACTTC. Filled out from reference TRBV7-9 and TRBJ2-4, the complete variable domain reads DTGVSQNPRHKITKRGQNVTFRCDPISEHNRLYWYRQTLGQGPEFLTYFQNEAQLEKSRLLSDRFSAERPKGSFSTLEIQRTEQGDSAMYLCASSAGLAGAKNIQYFGAGTRLSVL.

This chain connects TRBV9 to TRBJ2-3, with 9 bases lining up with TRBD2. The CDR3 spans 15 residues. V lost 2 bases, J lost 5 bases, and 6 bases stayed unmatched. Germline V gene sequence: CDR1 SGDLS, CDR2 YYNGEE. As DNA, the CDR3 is TGTGCCAGCAGCGTTGGGACTAGCCGGGGAGATACGCAGTATTTT. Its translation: CASSVGTSRGDTQYF. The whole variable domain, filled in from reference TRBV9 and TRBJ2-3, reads DSGVTQTPKHLITATGQRVTLRCSPRSGDLSVYWYQQSLDQGLQFLIQYYNGEERAKGNILERFSAQQFPDLHSELNLSSLELGDSALYFCASSVGTSRGDTQYFGPGTRLTVL.

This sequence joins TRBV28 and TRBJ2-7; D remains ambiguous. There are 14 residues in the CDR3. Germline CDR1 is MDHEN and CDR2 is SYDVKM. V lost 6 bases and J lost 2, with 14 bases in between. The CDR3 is CASSLRVPPYEQYF. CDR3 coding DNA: TGTGCCAGCAGCTTACGAGTCCCGCCCTACGAGCAGTACTTC. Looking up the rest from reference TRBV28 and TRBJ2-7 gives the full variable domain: DVKVTQSSRYLVKRTGEKVFLECVQDMDHENMFWYRQDPGLGLRLIYFSYDVKMKEKGDIPEGYSVSREKKERFSLILESASTNQTSMYLCASSLRVPPYEQYFGPGTRLTVT.

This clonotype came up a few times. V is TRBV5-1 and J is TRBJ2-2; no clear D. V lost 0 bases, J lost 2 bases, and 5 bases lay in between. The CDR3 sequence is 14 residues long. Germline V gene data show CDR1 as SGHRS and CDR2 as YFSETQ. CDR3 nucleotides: TGCGCCAGCAGCTTGGCAACTAACACCGGGGAGCTGTTTTTT. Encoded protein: CASSLATNTGELFF.

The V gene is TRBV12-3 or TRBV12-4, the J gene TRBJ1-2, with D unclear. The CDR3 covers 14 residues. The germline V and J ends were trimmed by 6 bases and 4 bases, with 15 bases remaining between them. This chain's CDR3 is CASSQHVAVYGYTF. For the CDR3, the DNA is TGTGCCAGCAGCCAGCATGTCGCGGTCTATGGCTACACCTTC.

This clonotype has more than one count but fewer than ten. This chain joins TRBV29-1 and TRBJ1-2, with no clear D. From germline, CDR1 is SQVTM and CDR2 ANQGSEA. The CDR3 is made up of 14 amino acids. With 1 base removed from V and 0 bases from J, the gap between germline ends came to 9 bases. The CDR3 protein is CSVEGRAPNYGYTF. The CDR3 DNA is TGCAGCGTTGAAGGGCGGGCACCTAACTATGGCTACACCTTC.

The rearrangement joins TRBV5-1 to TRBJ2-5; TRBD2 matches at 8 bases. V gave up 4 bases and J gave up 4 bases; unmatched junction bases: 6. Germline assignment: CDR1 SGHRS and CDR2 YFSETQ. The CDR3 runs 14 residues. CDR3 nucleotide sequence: TGCGCCAGCAGCCCGGGAGGGCCAACAGAGACCCAGTACTTC. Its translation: CASSPGGPTETQYF.

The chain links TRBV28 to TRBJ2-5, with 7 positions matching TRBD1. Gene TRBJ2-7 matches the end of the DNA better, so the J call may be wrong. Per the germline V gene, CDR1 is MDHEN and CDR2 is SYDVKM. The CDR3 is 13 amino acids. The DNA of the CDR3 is TGTGCCAGCACCAGGGGACAGACCTACGAGCAGTACTTC. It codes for CASTRGQTYEQYF.

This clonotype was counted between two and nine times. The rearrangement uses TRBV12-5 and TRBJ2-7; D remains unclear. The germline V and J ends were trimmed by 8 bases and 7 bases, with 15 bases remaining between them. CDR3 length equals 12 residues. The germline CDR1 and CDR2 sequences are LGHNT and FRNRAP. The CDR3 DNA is TGTGCTAGTCGGTGGAGCGTTGGGGAGCAGTACTTC. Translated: CASRWSVGEQYF.

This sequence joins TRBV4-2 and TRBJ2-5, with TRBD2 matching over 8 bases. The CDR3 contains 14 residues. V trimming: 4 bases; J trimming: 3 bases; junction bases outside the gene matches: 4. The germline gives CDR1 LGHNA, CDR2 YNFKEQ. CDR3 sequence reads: CASSPGGAKETQYF. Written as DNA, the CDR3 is TGTGCCAGCAGCCCCGGGGGGGCCAAAGAGACCCAGTACTTC.

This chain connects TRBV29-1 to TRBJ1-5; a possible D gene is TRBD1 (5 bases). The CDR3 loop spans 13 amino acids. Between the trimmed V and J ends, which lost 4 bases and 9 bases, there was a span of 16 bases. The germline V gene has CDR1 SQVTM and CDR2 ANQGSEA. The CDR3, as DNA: TGCAGCGTTGCCGACGGGGGACCGGGGCCCCAGCATTTT. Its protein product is CSVADGGPGPQHF.

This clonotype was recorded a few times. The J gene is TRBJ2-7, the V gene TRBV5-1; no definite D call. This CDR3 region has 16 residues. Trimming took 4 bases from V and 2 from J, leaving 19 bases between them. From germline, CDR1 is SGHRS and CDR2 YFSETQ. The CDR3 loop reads CASSVGSSSAAYEQYF. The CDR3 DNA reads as TGCGCCAGCAGCGTAGGGTCCTCCTCAGCAGCCTACGAGCAGTACTTC.

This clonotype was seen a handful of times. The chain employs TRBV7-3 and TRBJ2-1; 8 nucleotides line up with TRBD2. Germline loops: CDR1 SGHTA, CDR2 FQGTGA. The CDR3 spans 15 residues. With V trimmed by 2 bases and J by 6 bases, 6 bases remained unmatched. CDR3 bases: TGTGCCAGCAGCTTAGGGACTAGTGAGGGCAATGAGCAGTTCTTC. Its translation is CASSLGTSEGNEQFF.

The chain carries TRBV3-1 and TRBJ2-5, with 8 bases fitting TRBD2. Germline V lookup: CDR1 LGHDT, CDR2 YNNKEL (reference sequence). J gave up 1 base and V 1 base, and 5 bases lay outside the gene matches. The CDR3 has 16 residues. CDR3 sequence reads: CASSQGTSRFQETQYF. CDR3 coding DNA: TGTGCCAGCAGCCAAGGGACTAGCCGATTCCAAGAGACCCAGTACTTC.

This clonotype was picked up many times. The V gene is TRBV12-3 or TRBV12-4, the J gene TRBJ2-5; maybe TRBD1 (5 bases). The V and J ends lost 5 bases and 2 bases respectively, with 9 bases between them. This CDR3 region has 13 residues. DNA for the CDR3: TGTGCCAGCAGTGAGACAGCTCAAGAGACCCAGTACTTC. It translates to CASSETAQETQYF.

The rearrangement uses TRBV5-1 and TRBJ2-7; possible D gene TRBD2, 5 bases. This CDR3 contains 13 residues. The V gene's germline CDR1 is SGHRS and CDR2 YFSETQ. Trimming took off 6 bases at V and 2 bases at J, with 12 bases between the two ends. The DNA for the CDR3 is TGCGCCAGCACCGGGAAAGGCGCCTACGAGCAGTACTTC. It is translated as CASTGKGAYEQYF.

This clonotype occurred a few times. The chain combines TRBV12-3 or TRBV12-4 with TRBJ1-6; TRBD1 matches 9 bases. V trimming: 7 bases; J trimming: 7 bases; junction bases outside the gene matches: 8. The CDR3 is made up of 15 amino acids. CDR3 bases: TGTGCCAGCACCAGGGACAGGGCTAAGAATTCACCCCTCCACTTT. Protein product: CASTRDRAKNSPLHF.

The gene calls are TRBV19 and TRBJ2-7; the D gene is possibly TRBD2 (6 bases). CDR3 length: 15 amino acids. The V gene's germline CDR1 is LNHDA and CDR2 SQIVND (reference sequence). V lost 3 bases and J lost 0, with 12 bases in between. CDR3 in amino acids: CASSIFGGRSYEQYF. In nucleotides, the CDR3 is TGTGCCAGTAGTATCTTCGGGGGACGCTCCTACGAGCAGTACTTC.

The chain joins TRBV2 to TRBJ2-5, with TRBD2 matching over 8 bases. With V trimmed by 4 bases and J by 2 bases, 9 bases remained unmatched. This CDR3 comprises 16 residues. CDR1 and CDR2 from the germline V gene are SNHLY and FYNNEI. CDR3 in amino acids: CASSGGLERGQETQYF. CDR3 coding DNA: TGTGCCAGCAGTGGGGGACTAGAGCGGGGGCAAGAGACCCAGTACTTC.

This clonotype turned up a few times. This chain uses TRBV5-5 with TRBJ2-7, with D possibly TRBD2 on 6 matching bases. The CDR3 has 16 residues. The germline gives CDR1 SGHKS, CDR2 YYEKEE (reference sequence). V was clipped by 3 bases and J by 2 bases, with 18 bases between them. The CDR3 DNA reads TGTGCCAGCAGCTCCGGCGGCCGGGAGAGGACCTACGAGCAGTACTTC. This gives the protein CASSSGGRERTYEQYF.

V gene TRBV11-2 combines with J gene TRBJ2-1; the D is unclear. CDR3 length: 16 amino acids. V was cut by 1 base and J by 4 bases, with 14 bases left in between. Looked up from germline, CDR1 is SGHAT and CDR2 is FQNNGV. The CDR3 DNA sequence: TGTGCCAGCAGCTTAGTTCCTAGTCCAAGTTACAATGAGCAGTTCTTC. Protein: CASSLVPSPSYNEQFF.

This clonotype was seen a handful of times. Here the CDR3 reads CASSVGPEGLAGTANTGELFF. The CDR3 nucleotides read TGTGCCAGCAGCGTAGGCCCGGAGGGACTAGCGGGAACGGCGAACACCGGGGAGCTGTTTTTT. The rearrangement uses TRBV9 and TRBJ2-2, with 13 positions matching TRBD2. Trimming cost V 0 bases and J 0 bases; bases outside gene matches: 11. Germline V gene sequence: CDR1 SGDLS, CDR2 YYNGEE. CDR3 length: 21 amino acids.

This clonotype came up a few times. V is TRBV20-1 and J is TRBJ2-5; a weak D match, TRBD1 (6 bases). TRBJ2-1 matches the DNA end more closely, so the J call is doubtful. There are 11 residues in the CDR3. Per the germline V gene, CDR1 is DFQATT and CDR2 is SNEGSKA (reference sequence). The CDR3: CSAKGVSEQFF. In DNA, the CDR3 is TGCAGTGCTAAGGGGGTGAGTGAGCAGTTCTTC.